This T cell receptor beta chain derives from a study of CXCR3-negative and CXCR3-positive naive CD8 T cells. Study information: Libraries each contributed about 1.5 +/- 0.3 million TRB reads, for roughly 130 million in total.

A note on this clonotype: Its antigen is as yet unknown.

The CD45RO-CCR7+CD27+CD95- phenotype denoted naive CD8+ T cells. Libraries were UMI-labeled 5' RACE TRB cDNA. TCRdb reprocessed the 5' RACE reads and reports one entry per CDR3 protein, with no DNA. The sample is made up of nearly 110,000 distinct CDR3 sequences, and the top ten hold approximately 0.37% of it. Germline V lookup: CDR1 SQVTM, CDR2 ANQGSEA. The CDR3 has 13 residues. Study results and caveats: Naive cells positive for CXCR3 carried more hydrophobic TRB CDR3s than CXCR3-negative ones. Memory cells showed distinct TRBV-TRBJ patterns, while the two naive subsets matched. In both naive subsets diversity was comparably high, whereas memory CD8+ cells showed much lower diversity.

The V call is TRBV29-1, the J call TRBJ2-2. The TCR was taken from a human donor in good health. Some clones in this sample may be carry-over from other donors' samples. The sample taken for sequencing was naive CXCR3+ CD8+ T cells from blood. Subset here: CD45RO-CCR7+CD27+CD95- naive CD8+ T cells expressing CXCR3 (TNR3+). The CDR3 sequence: CSVEDVETGELFF.